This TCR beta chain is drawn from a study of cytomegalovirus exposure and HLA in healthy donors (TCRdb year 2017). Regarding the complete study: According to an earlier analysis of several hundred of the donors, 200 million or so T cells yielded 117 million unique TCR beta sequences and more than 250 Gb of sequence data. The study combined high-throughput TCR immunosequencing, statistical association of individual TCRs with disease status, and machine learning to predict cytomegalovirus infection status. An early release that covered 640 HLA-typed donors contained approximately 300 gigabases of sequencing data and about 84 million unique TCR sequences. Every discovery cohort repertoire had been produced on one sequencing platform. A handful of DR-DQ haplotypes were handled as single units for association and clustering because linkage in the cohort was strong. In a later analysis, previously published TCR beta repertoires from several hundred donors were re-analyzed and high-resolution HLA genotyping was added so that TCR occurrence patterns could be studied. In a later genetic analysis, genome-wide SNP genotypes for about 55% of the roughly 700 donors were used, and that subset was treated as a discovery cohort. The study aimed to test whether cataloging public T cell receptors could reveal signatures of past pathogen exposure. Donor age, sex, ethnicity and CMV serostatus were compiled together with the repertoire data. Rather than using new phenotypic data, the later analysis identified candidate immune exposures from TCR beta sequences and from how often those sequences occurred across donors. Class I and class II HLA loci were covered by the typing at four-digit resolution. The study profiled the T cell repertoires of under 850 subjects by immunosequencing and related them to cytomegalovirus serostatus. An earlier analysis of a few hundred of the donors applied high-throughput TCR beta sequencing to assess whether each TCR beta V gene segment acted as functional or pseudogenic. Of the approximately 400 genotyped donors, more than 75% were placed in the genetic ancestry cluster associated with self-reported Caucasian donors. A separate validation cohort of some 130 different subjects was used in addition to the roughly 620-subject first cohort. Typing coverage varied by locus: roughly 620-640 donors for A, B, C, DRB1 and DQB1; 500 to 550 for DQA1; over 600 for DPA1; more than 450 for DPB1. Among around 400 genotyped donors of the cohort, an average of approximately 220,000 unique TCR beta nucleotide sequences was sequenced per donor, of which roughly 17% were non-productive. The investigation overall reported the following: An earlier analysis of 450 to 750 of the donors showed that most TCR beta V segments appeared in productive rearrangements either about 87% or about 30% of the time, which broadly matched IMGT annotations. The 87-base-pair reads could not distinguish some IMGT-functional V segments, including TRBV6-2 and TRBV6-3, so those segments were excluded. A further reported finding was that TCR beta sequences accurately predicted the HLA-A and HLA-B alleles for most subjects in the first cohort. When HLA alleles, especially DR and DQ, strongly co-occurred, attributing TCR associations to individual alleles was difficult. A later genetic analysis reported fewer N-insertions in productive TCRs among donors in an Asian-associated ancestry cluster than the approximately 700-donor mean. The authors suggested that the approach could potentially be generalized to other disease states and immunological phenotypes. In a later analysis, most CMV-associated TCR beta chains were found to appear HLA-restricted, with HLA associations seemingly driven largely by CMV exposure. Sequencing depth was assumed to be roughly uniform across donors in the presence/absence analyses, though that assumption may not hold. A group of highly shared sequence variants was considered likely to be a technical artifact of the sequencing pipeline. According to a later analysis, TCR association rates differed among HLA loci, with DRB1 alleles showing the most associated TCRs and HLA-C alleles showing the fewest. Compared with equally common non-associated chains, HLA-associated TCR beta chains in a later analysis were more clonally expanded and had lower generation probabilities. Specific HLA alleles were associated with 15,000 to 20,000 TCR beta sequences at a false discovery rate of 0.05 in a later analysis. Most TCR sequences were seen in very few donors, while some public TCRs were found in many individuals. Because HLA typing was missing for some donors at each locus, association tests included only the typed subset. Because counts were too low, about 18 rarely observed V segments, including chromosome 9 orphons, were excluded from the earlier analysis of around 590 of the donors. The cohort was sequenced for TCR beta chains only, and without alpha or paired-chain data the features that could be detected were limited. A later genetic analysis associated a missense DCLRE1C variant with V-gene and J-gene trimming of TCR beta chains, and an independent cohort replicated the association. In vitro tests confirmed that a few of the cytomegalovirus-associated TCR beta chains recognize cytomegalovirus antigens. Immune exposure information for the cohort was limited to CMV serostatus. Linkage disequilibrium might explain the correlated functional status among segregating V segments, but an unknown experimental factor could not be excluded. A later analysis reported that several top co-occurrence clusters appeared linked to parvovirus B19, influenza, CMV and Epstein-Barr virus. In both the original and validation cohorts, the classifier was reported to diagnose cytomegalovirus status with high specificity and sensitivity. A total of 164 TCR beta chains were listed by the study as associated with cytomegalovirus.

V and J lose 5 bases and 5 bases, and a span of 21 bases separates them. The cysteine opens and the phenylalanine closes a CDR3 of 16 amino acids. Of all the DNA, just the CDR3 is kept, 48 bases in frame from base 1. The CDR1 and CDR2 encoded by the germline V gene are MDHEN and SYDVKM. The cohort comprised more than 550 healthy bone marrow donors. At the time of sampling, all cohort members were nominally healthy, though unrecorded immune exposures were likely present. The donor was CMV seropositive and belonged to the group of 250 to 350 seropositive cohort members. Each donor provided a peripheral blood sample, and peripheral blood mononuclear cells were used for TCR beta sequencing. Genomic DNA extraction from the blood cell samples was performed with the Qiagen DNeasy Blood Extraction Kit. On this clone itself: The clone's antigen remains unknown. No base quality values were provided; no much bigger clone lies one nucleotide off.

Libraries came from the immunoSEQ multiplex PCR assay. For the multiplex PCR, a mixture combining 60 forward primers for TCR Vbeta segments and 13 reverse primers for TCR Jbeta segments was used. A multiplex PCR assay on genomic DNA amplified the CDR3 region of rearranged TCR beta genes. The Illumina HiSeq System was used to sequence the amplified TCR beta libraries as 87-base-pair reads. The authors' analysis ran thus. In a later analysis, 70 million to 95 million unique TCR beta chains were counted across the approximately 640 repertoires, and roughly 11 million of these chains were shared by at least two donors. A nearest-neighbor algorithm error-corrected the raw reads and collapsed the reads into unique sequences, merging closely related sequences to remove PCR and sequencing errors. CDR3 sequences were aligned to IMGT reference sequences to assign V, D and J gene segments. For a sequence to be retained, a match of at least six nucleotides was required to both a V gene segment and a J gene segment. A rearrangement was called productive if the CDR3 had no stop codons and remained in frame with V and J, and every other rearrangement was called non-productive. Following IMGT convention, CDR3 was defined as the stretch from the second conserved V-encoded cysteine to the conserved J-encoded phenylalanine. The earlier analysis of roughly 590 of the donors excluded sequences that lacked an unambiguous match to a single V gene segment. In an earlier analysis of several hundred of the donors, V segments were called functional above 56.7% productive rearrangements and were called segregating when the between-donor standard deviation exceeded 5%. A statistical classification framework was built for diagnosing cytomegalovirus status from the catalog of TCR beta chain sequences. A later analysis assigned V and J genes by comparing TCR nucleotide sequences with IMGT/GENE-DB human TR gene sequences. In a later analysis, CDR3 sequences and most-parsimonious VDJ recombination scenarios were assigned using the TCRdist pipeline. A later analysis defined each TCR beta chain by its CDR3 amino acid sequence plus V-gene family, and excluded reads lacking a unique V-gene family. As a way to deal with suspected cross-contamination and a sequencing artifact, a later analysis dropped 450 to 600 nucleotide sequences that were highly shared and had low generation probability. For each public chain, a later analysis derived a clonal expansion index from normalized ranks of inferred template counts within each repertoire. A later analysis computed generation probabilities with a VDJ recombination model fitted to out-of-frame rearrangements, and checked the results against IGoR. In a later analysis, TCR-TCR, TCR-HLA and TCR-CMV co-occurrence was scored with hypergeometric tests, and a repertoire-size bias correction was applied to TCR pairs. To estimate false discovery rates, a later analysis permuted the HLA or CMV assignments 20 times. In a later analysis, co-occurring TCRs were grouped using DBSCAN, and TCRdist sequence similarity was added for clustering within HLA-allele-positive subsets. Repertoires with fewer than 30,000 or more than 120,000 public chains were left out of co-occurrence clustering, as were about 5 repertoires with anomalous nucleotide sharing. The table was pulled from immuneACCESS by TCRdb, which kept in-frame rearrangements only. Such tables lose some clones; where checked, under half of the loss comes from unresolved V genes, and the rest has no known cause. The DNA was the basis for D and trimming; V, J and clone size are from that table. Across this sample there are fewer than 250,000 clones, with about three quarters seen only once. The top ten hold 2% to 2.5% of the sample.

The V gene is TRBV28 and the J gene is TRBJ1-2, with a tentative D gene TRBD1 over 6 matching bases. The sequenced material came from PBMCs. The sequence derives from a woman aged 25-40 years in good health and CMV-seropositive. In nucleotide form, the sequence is TGTGCCAGCAGTACTATGGACAGCTCGCGCGGGTATGGCTACACCTTC. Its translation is CASSTMDSSRGYGYTF.